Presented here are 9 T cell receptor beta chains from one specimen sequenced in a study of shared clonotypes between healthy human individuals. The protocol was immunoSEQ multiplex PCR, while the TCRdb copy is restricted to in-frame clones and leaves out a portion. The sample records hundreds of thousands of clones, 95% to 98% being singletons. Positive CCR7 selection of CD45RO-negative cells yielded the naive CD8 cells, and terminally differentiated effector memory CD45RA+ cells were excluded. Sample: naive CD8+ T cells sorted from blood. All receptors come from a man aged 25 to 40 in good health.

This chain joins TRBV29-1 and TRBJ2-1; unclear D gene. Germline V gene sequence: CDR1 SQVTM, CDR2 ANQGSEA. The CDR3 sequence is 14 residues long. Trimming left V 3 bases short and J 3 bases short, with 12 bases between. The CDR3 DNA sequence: TGCAGCGTTGACGGTAAAAGGAGCTACAATGAGCAGTTCTTC. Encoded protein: CSVDGKRSYNEQFF.

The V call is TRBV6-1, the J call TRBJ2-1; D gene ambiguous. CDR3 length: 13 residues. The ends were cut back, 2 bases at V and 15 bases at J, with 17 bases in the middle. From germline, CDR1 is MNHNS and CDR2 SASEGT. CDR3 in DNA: TGTGCCAGCAGTGAACTCGGGTCTTGGTATCGGTTCTTC. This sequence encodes CASSELGSWYRFF.

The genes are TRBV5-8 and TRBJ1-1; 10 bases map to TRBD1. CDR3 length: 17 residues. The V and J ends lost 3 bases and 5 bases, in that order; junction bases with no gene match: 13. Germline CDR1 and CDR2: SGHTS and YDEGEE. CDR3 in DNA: TGTGCCAGCAGCTCCCGGGACAGGGGACGTGATCCAACTGAAGCTTTCTTT. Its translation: CASSSRDRGRDPTEAFF.

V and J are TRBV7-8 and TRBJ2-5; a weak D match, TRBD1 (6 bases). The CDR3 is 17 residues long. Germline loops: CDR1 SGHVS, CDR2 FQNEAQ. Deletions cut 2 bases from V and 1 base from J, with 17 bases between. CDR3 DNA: TGTGCCAGCAGCTTATCGAGGGGGAGAGGAAGCCAAGAGACCCAGTACTTC. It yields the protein CASSLSRGRGSQETQYF.

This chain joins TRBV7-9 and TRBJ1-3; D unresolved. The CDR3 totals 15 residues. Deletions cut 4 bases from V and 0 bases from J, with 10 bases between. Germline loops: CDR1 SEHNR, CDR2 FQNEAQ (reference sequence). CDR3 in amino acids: CASSSTVVSGNTIYF. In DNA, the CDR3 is TGTGCCAGCAGCTCAACGGTAGTCTCTGGAAACACCATATATTTT.

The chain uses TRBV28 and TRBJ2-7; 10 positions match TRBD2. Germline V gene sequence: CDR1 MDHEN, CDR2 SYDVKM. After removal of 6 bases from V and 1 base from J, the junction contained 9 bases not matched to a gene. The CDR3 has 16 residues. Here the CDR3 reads CASRLVAGGDSYEQYF. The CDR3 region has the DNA TGTGCCAGCAGGCTAGTAGCGGGAGGCGATTCCTACGAGCAGTACTTC.

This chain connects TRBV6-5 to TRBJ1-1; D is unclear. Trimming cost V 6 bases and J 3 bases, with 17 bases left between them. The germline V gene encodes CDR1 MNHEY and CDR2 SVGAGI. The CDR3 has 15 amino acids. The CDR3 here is CASSLRTPGDTEAFF. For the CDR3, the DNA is TGTGCCAGCAGCCTTAGGACCCCCGGCGACACTGAAGCTTTCTTT.

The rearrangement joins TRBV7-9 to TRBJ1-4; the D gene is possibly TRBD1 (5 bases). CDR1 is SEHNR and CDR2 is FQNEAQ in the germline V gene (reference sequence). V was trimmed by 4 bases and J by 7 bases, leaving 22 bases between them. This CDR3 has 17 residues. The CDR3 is CASSSPMAGRGSEKLFF. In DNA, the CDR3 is TGTGCCAGCAGCTCTCCTATGGCAGGGAGAGGAAGTGAAAAACTGTTTTTT.

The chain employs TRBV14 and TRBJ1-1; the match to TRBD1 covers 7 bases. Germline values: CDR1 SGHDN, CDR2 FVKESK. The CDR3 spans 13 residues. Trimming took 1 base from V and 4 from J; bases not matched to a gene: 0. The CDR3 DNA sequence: TGTGCCAGCAGCCAAGCAGGGGGCACTGAAGCTTTCTTT. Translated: CASSQAGGTEAFF.